The entry below describes one T cell receptor beta chain. Mismatch with germline at one junction end may stem from a read error. The data belong to a study of T cells in localized non-small cell lung cancer. TCRdb keeps only in-frame clones here, not all; method: immunoSEQ multiplex PCR. The sample includes tens of thousands of clones, roughly 77% seen only once; the top ten take less than 20%. Germline V gene data show CDR1 as KGHSH and CDR2 as LQKENI. The CDR3 is 11 amino acids. This chain uses TRBV18 with TRBJ2-1; 7 positions agree with TRBD1. The receptor was derived from a man aged 35 to 69 with stage I squamous cell lung carcinoma. Sequenced here: peripheral blood, sampled before any cancer treatment. This CDR3 reads CASSLDRDEVF. The CDR3 DNA reads as TGTGCCAGCTCACTTGACAGGGATGAGGTCTTC.